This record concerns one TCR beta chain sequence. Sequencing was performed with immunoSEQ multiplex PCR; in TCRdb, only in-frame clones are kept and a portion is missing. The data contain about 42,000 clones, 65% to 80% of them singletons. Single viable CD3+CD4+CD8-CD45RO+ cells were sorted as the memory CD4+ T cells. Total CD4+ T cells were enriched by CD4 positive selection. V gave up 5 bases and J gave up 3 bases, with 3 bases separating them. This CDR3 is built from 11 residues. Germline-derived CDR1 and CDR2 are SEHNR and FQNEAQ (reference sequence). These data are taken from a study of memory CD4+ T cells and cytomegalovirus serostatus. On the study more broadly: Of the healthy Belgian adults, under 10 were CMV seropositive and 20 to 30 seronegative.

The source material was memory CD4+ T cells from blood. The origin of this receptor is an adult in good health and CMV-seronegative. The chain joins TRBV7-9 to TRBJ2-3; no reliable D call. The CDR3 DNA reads TGTGCCAGCAGCCGTACAGATACGCAGTATTTT. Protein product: CASSRTDTQYF. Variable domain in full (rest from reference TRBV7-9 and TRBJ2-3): DTGVSQNPRHKITKRGQNVTFRCDPISEHNRLYWYRQTLGQGPEFLTYFQNEAQLEKSRLLSDRFSAERPKGSFSTLEIQRTEQGDSAMYLCASSRTDTQYFGPGTRLTVL.